These 6 T cell receptor beta chains were all obtained from the same sample, sequenced in a study of blood T cell repertoires in COVID-19. Repertoires were generated with immunoSEQ multiplex PCR, while TCRdb's copy carries only in-frame clones and drops some. The data show about 73,000 clones, with about 82% seen just once and approximately 1.9% held by the top ten. The specimen sequenced was peripheral blood. Receptors were obtained from a woman aged 55 to 70 with acute or convalescent COVID-19.

The chain recombines TRBV5-3 with TRBJ1-5; tentative D call: TRBD1 (5 bases). TRBV5-3 is noted as an ORF with a role that remains uncertain. V was cut by 4 bases and J by 2 bases, with 16 bases left in between. The CDR3 contains 16 residues. As DNA, the CDR3 is TGTGCCAGAAGCCCTGGACATAAAGGGGGCAATCAGCCCCAGCATTTT. Protein: CARSPGHKGGNQPQHF.

The gene calls are TRBV5-1 and TRBJ2-7, with 12 bases fitting TRBD2. V shed 0 bases and J 5 bases; nucleotides not matched to a gene: 3. The CDR3 is 15 amino acids. CDR1 is SGHRS and CDR2 is YFSETQ in the germline V gene. CDR3 region: CASSLGTSGKNEQYF. The CDR3 nucleotides are TGCGCCAGCAGCTTGGGGACTAGCGGGAAGAACGAGCAGTACTTC. Based on the CDR3 plus reference TRBV5-1 and TRBJ2-7, the full variable domain is KAGVTQTPRYLIKTRGQQVTLSCSPISGHRSVSWYQQTPGQGLQFLFEYFSETQRNKGNFPGRFSGRQFSNSRSEMNVSTLELGDSALYLCASSLGTSGKNEQYFGPGTRLTVT.

J is TRBJ1-2 and V is TRBV5-8; no reliable D call. V lost 0 bases and J 3 bases, leaving 9 bases between the germline ends. This CDR3 spans 14 amino acids. Germline loops: CDR1 SGHTS, CDR2 YDEGEE. The chain's CDR3 is CASSLVGSYYGYTF. CDR3 bases: TGTGCCAGCAGCTTGGTGGGCAGCTACTATGGCTACACCTTC.

This sequence joins TRBV7-2 and TRBJ2-3; the D is unclear. Trimming pared 0 bases from V and 2 bases from J, leaving 9 bases between. This CDR3 has 15 residues. CDR1 and CDR2 from the germline V gene are SGHTA and FQGNSA. CDR3 amino acids: CASSLAWLNTDTQYF. In DNA form, the CDR3 reads TGTGCCAGCAGCTTAGCGTGGCTGAACACAGATACGCAGTATTTT. The full variable domain, its missing parts supplied by reference TRBV7-2 and TRBJ2-3, is GAGVSQSPSNKVTEKGKDVELRCDPISGHTALYWYRQSLGQGLEFLIYFQGNSAPDKSGLPSDRFSAERTGGSVSTLTIQRTQQEDSAVYLCASSLAWLNTDTQYFGPGTRLTVL.

The chain combines TRBV29-1 with TRBJ1-5; 7 bases are shared with TRBD1. CDR3 length equals 14 residues. The J segment lost 2 bases and the V segment lost 6 bases, leaving 7 bases of the junction unmatched. CDR1 and CDR2 from the germline V gene are SQVTM and ANQGSEA. The CDR3 DNA reads as TGCAGCGTAGCGACAGGGTGGGGCAATCAGCCCCAGCATTTT. Its translation is CSVATGWGNQPQHF.

The V call is TRBV5-1, the J call TRBJ1-4; TRBD1 matches 7 bases. The V and J ends lost 4 bases and 4 bases, in that order; junction bases with no gene match: 10. The CDR3 has 16 residues. Germline V gene sequence: CDR1 SGHRS, CDR2 YFSETQ. The CDR3 protein is CASSLSGQRNNEKLFF. The CDR3 DNA follows: TGCGCCAGCAGCCTCTCGGGACAGCGGAATAATGAAAAACTGTTTTTT. Full variable domain (missing parts from reference TRBV5-1 and TRBJ1-4): KAGVTQTPRYLIKTRGQQVTLSCSPISGHRSVSWYQQTPGQGLQFLFEYFSETQRNKGNFPGRFSGRQFSNSRSEMNVSTLELGDSALYLCASSLSGQRNNEKLFFGSGTQLSVL.